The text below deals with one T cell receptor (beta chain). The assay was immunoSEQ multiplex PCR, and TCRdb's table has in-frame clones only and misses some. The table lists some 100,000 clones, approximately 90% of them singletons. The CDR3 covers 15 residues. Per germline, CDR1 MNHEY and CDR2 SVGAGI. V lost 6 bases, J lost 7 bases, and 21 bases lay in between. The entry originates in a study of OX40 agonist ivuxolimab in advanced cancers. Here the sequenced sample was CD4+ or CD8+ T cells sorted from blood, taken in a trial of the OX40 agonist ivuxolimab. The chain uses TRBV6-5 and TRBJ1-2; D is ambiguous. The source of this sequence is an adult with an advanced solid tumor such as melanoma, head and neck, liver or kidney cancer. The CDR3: CASSRRRDLPSGYTF. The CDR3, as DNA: TGTGCCAGCAGCCGTCGCCGGGATCTCCCTAGTGGCTACACCTTC.